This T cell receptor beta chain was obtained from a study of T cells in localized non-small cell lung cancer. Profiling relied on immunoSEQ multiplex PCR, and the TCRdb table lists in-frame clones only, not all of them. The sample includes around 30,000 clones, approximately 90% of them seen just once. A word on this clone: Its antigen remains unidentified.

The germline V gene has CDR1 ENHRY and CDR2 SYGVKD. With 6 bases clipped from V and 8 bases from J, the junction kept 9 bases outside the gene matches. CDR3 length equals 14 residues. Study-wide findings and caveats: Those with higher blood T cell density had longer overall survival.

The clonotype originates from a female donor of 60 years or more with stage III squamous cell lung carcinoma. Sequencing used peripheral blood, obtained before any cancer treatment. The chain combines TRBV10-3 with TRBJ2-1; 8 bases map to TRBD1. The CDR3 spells CAIRDPDRVDEQFF. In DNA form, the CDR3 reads TGTGCCATCAGAGATCCGGACAGGGTTGATGAGCAGTTCTTC.